This entry is about one T cell receptor (beta chain). This clonotype came up many times. The antigen this receptor binds is unknown. It has no much larger one-base neighbor in the sample; base qualities were not kept. From the cysteine through the phenylalanine, the CDR3 covers 13 amino acids. The CDR3 DNA has 39 bases and is translated from base 1. Relative to germline, V is 8 bases shorter and J is 5 bases shorter, with 12 bases between their ends. The germline V gene (reference sequence) sets CDR1 to LGHDT and CDR2 to YNNKEL. This record comes from a study of early T cells in non-severe SARS-CoV-2 infection (dated by TCRdb to the early 2020s). Study-wide context: TCR sequencing used bulk RNA from unsorted whole blood, so alpha and beta chains could not be paired.

Set within a cohort of healthcare workers in London, UK, this nested case-control study involved weekly PCR testing of nasopharyngeal swabs along with blood sampling. Healthcare workers were recruited during the week of the UK lockdown, between 23 and 31 March 2020, and followed weekly for up to roughly 15 weeks. The library was built by means of 5' RACE. The data were produced on a NextSeq 500. The TCR library protocol attached unique molecular identifiers to individual cDNA molecules to correct for sequencing error and PCR bias. Both TCR alpha and beta chains were sequenced, and tight co-correlation was observed between alpha and beta sequence abundances in each sample. As for the authors' bioinformatics: V gene, J gene and CDR3 annotation of TCR sequences was performed with Decombinator V4. TCRs were defined as expanded if a significant change between any two time points was detected under a Poisson model with p below 0.0001. TCR abundances were normalised to the total number of TCRs sequenced per sample and were expressed as counts per million. TRAV1-2 paired with TRAJ12, TRAJ20 or TRAJ33 defined MAIT TCRs, while TRAV10 paired with TRAJ18 defined iNKT TCRs. VDJdb, accessed 1 November 2021, was searched for CMV, EBV and SARS-CoV-2 annotated TCRs, excluding TCRs annotated for multiple antigens. TCRdb took the public reads, trimmed them with fastp at Q25, ran MiXCR for clone calling and kept in-frame beta chains. Each CDR3 protein gets just one entry, which takes the most common genes and DNA from the rows behind it. TCRdb's processing, not the authors', yielded these V and J calls. The sample table contains more than 45,000 distinct CDR3 sequences; only one count was recorded for approximately 12% of them. 4.8% of the sample is in the top ten clones.

Study-wide findings and limitations: VDJdb matching was skewed toward anti-spike CD8 responses, so virus-specific expansions were likely underestimated and private and CD4 specificities were missed.

The origin of this receptor is an adult who was a healthcare worker with PCR-confirmed SARS-CoV-2 infection or an uninfected control (not recorded which). Sequenced sample: whole blood. The chain joins TRBV3-1 to TRBJ2-2; a tentative D call is TRBD1 (6 bases match). At the DNA level, the sequence is TGTGCCAGCCAGGGGCTTCCGACCGGGGAGCTGTTTTTT. This codes for CASQGLPTGELFF.